Sequencing of this T cell receptor (beta chain) was carried out in a study of blood T cell repertoires in COVID-19 (dated by TCRdb to 2019 to 2021). About the study as a whole: Samples from collaborators originated in the United States, Italy and Spain and spanned both the acute and convalescent phases of COVID-19. Nearly every sample came with metadata listing a de-identified subject ID, COVID-19 status, age in years and sex. Subjects who had been exposed to COVID-19, were actively infected with it, or had recovered from it provided the deeply sampled blood TCRbeta repertoires that made up the dataset. Samples were obtained from the ongoing ImmuneRACE study (first 160 participants) and from 1,254 subjects provided by 6 global collaborators. Where available, HLA class I and class II types were obtained from metadata supplied by the sample provider rather than from assay-based typing. The material from the prospective study consisted of cDNA or gDNA derived from T cells, B-cell-depleted T cells, or PBMCs. The repertoires were released in a freely available public database meant as a resource for research on the immune response to SARS-CoV-2. What the authors observed across the whole study: How much clinical and demographic metadata was included differed by source and by participant, and the metadata was provided uncurated.

TCRbeta CDR3 regions were amplified from genomic DNA using the immunoSEQ Assay, a bias-controlled multiplex PCR. As for the authors' bioinformatics: The number of nucleated cells in each sample was estimated by amplification of reference gene primers within the assay. To quantify the absolute abundance of each unique TCRbeta CDR3 rearrangement, sequence reads were collapsed and filtered. For each sample, productive Simpson clonality was calculated as the square root of Simpson's diversity index over productive rearrangements. Held by TCRdb, this immuneACCESS table contains in-frame sequences only and omits some clones. Under half of the omission traces to an unresolved V gene where checked; the cause of the rest is unknown. D and trimming were read from the DNA, whereas the V and J calls and clone size are those reported in that table. The sample contains approximately 94,000 clones, 84% of them found a single time. The top ten hold about 24% of the sample.

Each collaborating institution followed its own protocols to collect whole blood in K2EDTA tubes. For TCRbeta analysis, collaborator samples were shipped as frozen whole blood, as isolated PBMCs, or as DNA extracted from either sample type. To note about this clone: Its antigen has not been determined. Per-base qualities were not stored, and no clone one base away is much larger.

Sequencing input: peripheral blood. The sequence derives from a human donor in a cohort sampled during active COVID-19.

The bases are TGCGCCAGCAGCTTGGGAGATCAAAGGGAGCTGTTTTTT. This encodes CASSLGDQRELFF. Here the chain combines TRBV5-1 and TRBJ2-2, with no reliable assignment of the D segment. Sequences SGHRS (CDR1) and YFSETQ (CDR2) are obtained from the germline V gene. From cysteine to phenylalanine, the CDR3 is 13 amino acids long. Only CDR3 DNA is held: 39 bases, read in frame from base 1. V loses 0 bases of germline sequence and J loses 9 bases, and the interval between the two ends is 9 bases. Beyond the CDR3, the reference TRBV5-1 and TRBJ2-2 genes provide the residues; the full variable domain reads: KAGVTQTPRYLIKTRGQQVTLSCSPISGHRSVSWYQQTPGQGLQFLFEYFSETQRNKGNFPGRFSGRQFSNSRSEMNVSTLELGDSALYLCASSLGDQRELFFGEGSRLTVL.